Listed here are 3 T cell receptor beta chains from one sample, sequenced in a study of PD-1 blockade in classical Hodgkin lymphoma. Brentuximab vedotin exposure varied among the patients, all of whom had relapsed after autologous stem cell transplantation. Profiling relied on immunoSEQ multiplex PCR, and the TCRdb table lists in-frame clones only, not all of them. Of about 24,000 clones in the sample, 69% are singletons; the top ten hold approximately 3.3%. This material consisted of peripheral blood mononuclear cells (PBMCs), taken at baseline. These receptor sequences come from a human donor with classical Hodgkin lymphoma.

This clone was found a few times. This chain uses TRBV6-1 with TRBJ1-2, with D uncertain. The length of the CDR3 is 14 residues. V was shortened by 5 bases and J by 3 bases, with 13 bases between the two germline ends. Per germline, CDR1 MNHNS and CDR2 SASEGT. The CDR3 region has the DNA TGTGCCAGCAGTCCCTTTGGACGCGACTATGGCTACACCTTC. Its protein product is CASSPFGRDYGYTF.

The chain couples TRBV5-1 to TRBJ1-2; 8 nucleotides match TRBD1. Germline values: CDR1 SGHRS, CDR2 YFSETQ. The CDR3 totals 13 residues. Trimming removed 4 bases from V and 7 bases from J; junction bases left unmatched: 6. CDR3 bases: TGCGCCAGCAGCCCGTTGGACAGGGCTGGCTACACCTTC. It is translated as CASSPLDRAGYTF.

This chain uses TRBV30 with TRBJ1-5; TRBD1 matches 7 bases. V dropped 2 bases and J dropped 4; count of bases not matched to a gene: 20. Germline CDR1 is GTSNPN and CDR2 is SVGIG (reference sequence). The CDR3 covers 19 residues. In nucleotides, the CDR3 is TGTGCCTGGAGTCCCGCGCTGGAATATACAGGGGACGGGAATCAGCCCCAGCATTTT. It specifies CAWSPALEYTGDGNQPQHF.